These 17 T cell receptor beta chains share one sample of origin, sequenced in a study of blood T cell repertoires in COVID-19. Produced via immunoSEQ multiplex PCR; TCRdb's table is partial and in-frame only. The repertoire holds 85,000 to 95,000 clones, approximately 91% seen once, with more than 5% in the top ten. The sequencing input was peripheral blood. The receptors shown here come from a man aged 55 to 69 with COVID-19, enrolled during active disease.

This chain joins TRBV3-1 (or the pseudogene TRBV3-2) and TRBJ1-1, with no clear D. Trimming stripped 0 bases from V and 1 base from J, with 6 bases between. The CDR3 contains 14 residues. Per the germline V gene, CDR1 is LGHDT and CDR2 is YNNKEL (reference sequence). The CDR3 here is CASSQDPENTEAFF. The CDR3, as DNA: TGTGCCAGCAGCCAAGATCCAGAGAACACTGAAGCTTTCTTT.

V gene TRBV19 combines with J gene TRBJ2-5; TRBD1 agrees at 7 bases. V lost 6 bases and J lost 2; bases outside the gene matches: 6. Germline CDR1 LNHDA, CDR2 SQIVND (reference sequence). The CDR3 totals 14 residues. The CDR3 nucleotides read TGTGCCAGTAGCCCTGGGACAGTTCAAGAGACCCAGTACTTC. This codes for CASSPGTVQETQYF. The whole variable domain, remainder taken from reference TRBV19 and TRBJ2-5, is DGGITQSPKYLFRKEGQNVTLSCEQNLNHDAMYWYRQDPGQGLRLIYYSQIVNDFQKGDIAEGYSVSREKKESFPLTVTSAQKNPTAFYLCASSPGTVQETQYFGPGTRLLVL.

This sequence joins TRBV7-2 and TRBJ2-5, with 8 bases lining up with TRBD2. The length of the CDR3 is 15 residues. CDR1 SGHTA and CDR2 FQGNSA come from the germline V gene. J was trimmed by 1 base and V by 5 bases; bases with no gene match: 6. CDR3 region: CASSRLTSVQETQYF. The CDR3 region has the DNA TGTGCCAGCAGCCGCCTGACTAGCGTCCAAGAGACCCAGTACTTC.

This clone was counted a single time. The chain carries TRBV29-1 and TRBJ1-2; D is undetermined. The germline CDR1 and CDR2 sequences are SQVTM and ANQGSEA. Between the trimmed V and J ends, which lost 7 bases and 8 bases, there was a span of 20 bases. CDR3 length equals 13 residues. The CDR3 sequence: CSAEGGQSAGYTF. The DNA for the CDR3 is TGCAGCGCCGAAGGAGGCCAGAGTGCGGGCTACACCTTC.

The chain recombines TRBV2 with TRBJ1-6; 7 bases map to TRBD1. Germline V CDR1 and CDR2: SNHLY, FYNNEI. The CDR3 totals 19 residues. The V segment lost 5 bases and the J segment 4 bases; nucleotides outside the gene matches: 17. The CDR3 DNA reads TGTGCCAGCAGTCTCTCGCGACAGGGACAAAACTCGTATAATTCACCCCTCCACTTT. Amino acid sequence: CASSLSRQGQNSYNSPLHF.

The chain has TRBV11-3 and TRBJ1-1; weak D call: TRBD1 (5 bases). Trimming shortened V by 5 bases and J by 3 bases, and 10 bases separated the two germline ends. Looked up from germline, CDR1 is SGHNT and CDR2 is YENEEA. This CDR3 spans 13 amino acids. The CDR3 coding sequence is TGTGCCAGCAGCCGCCAGGGTGACACTGAAGCTTTCTTT. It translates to CASSRQGDTEAFF.

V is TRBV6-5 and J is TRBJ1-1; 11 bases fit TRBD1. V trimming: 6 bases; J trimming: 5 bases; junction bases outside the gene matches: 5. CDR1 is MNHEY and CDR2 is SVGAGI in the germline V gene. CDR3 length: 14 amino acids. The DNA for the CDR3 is TGTGCCAGCAGAGAGGGACAGGGGGTGACTGAAGCTTTCTTT. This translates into CASREGQGVTEAFF.

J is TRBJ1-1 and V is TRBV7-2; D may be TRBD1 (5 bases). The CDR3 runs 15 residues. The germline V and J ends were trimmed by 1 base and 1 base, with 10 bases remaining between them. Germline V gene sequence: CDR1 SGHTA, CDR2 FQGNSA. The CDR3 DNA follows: TGTGCCAGCAGCTTAGGAGGGACTCAGAACACTGAAGCTTTCTTT. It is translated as CASSLGGTQNTEAFF.

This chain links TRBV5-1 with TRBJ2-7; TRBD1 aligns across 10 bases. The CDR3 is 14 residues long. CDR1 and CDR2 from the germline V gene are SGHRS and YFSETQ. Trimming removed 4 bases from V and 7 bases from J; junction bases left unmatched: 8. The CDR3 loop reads CASSAGQGLGEQYF. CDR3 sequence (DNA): TGCGCCAGCAGCGCGGGACAGGGGTTAGGAGAGCAGTACTTC. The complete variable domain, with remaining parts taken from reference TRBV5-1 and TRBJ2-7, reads KAGVTQTPRYLIKTRGQQVTLSCSPISGHRSVSWYQQTPGQGLQFLFEYFSETQRNKGNFPGRFSGRQFSNSRSEMNVSTLELGDSALYLCASSAGQGLGEQYFGPGTRLTVT.

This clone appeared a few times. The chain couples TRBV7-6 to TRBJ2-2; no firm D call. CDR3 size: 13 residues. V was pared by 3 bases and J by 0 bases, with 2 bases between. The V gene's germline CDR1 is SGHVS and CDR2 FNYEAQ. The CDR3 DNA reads TGTGCCAGCAGCTTCGCGAACACCGGGGAGCTGTTTTTT. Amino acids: CASSFANTGELFF.

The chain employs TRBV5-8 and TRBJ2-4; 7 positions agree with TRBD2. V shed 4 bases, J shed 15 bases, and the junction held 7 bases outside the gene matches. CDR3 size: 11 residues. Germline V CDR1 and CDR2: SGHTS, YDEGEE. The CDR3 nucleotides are TGTGCCAGCAGCGGCGGACTAGGTGTGTACTTC. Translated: CASSGGLGVYF.

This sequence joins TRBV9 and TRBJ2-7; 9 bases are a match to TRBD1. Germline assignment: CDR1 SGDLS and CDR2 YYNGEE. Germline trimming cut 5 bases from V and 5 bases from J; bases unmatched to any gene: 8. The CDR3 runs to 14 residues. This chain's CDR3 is CASSSGTGIHEQYF. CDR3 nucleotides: TGTGCCAGCAGTTCCGGGACAGGGATCCACGAGCAGTACTTC.

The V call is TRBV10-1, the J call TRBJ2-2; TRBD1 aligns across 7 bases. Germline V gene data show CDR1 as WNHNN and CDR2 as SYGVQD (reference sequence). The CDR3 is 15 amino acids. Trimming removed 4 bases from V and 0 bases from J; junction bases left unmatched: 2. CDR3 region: CASSGQGANTGELFF. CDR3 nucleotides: TGCGCCAGCAGTGGACAGGGTGCGAACACCGGGGAGCTGTTTTTT.

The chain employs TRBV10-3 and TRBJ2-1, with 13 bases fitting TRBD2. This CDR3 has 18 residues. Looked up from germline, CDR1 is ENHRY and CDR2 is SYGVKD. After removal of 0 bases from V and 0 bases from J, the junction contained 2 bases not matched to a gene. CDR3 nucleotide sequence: TGTGCCATCAGTGAGTCCAGGACTAGCGGGAGCTCCTACAATGAGCAGTTCTTC. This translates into CAISESRTSGSSYNEQFF.

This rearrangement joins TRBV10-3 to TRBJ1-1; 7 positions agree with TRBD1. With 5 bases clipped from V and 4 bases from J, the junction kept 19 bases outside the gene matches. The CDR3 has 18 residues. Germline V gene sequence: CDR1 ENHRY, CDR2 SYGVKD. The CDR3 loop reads CAISSSRQGRGTSTEAFF. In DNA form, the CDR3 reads TGTGCCATCAGTTCCTCGCGACAGGGAAGGGGGACGAGCACTGAAGCTTTCTTT.

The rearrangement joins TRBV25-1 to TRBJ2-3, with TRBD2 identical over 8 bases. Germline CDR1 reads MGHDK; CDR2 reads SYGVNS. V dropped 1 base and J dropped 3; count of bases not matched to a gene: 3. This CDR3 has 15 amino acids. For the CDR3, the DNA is TGTGCCAGCAGTGAATCGACTAGCGTTACAGATACGCAGTATTTT. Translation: CASSESTSVTDTQYF. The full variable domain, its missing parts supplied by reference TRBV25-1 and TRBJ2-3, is EADIYQTPRYLVIGTGKKITLECSQTMGHDKMYWYQQDPGMELHLIHYSYGVNSTEKGDLSSESTVSRIRTEHFPLTLESARPSHTSQYLCASSESTSVTDTQYFGPGTRLTVL.

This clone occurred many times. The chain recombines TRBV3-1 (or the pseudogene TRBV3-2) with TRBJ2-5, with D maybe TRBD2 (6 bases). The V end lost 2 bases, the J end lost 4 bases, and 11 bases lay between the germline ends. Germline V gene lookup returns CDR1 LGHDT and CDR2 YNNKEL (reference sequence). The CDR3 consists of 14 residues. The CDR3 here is CASSQKTRTETQYF. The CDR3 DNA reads TGTGCCAGCAGCCAAAAGACTAGGACAGAGACCCAGTACTTC.